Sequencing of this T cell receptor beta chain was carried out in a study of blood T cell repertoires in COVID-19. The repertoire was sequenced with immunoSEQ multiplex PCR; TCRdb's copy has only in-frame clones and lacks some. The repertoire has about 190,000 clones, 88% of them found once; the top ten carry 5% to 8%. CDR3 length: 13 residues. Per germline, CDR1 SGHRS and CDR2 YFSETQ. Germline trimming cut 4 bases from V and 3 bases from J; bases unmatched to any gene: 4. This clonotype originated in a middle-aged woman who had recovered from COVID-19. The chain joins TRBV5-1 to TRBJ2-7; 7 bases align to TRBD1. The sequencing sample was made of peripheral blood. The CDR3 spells CASSPGQSYEQYF. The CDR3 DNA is TGCGCCAGCAGCCCGGGACAGAGCTACGAGCAGTACTTC.